This T cell receptor beta chain appears in the sequencing data of a study of blood T cells in healthy people across ages. The second PCR ran roughly 7 to 12 cycles with a sample-barcoded 5' primer and J-beta primers. No fewer than 2.5 million CDR3-containing paired-end reads came from each sample. One entry per CDR3 protein results from TCRdb running MiXCR on the 5' RACE reads. The table lists roughly 1,500,000 distinct CDR3 sequences, 40% to 50% of them singletons. This CDR3 region has 14 residues. Germline V gene sequence: CDR1 MDHEN, CDR2 SYDVKM. Trimming shortened V by 5 bases and J by 0 bases, and 10 bases separated the two germline ends. Healthy Caucasians from Russia aged roughly 6 to 95 served as donors. In regard to this clonotype: The antigen is not known.

Study conclusions and caveats: Age advanced and TCR beta diversity per million T cells fell, roughly linearly. Donor CMV status, an unknown factor, possibly confounded changes in expanded clonotypes.

This clonotype was sampled from a woman aged 18-29 years in good health. The sample taken for sequencing was blood. The chain is built from TRBV28 and TRBJ1-2; D gene unclear. This CDR3 reads CASSPRTTNYGYTF. For the CDR3, the DNA is TGTGCCAGCAGTCCCCGGACGACTAACTATGGCTACACCTTC.